Sequencing of this T cell receptor (beta chain) was carried out in a study of regulatory T cells in long-lasting Graves disease. Study-wide points: Between persistent patients, fewer than 3,500 public clonotypes were shared, exceeding the 950 to 1,000 shared between new patients. Persistent Graves' patients showed a TCR diversity that was lower than that of newly diagnosed ones.

The time point denotes: persistent/refractory GD, antithyroid drugs over 5 years with positive TRAb. PBMC RNA served as the TCR library source. Recruitment took place at an endocrinology department in Xi'an, China. Arm-PCR of CDR3 regions with iRepertoire HTBI primers generated TCR beta libraries. Authors' processing steps: Overall, samples carried approximately 60 TRBV and about 14 TRBJ segments. TCRdb ran MiXCR on the multiplex PCR reads and lists one entry per CDR3 protein. TCRdb's processing, not the study's, gives the V and J calls here. Found here are 400,000 or so distinct CDR3 sequences, less than 25% of them singletons; the top ten hold around 20%. CDR1 and CDR2 (germline): SGHRS, YFSETQ. The CDR3 totals 15 residues. Trimming took 3 bases from V and 4 from J, leaving 16 bases between them. This clonotype showed up many times. What it binds is not known.

The clonotype was recovered from a female donor with Graves disease. This chain connects TRBV5-1 to TRBJ1-1, with D tentatively TRBD1 (6 bases). The sequencing here drew on peripheral blood mononuclear cells (PBMCs), taken when the disease was refractory, from a patient treated with antithyroid drugs. CDR3 coding DNA: TGCGCCAGCAGCTCCGAAAGGGGAGGGGGCACTGAAGCTTTCTTT. This sequence encodes CASSSERGGGTEAFF.